The 23 T cell receptor beta chains reported below all come from one sample, sequenced in a study of blood T cell repertoires in COVID-19. Method: immunoSEQ multiplex PCR; TCRdb's copy keeps in-frame clones and lacks some. The sample yields 200,000 to 250,000 clones, 86% seen once. Sequenced material: PBMCs or T cells enriched from blood (not recorded which). These receptor sequences come from a middle-aged woman with acute COVID-19.

CDR3 amino acids: CASSFGLPPSDTQYF. The CDR3 DNA reads TGTGCCAGCAGTTTTGGACTACCCCCATCAGATACGCAGTATTTT. The chain uses TRBV27 and TRBJ2-3, with D possibly being TRBD2 (6 bases). This CDR3 contains 15 residues. Germline V gene data show CDR1 as MNHEY and CDR2 as SMNVEV (reference sequence). V lost 3 bases, J lost 4 bases, and 14 bases lay in between.

V is TRBV30 and J is TRBJ1-5; tentatively, D is TRBD1 (6 bases). The V gene's germline CDR1 is GTSNPN and CDR2 SVGIG (reference sequence). There are 13 residues in the CDR3. The V and J ends lost 0 bases and 5 bases respectively, with 8 bases between them. This chain's CDR3 is CAWSVNRDQPQHF. In DNA form, the CDR3 reads TGTGCCTGGAGTGTCAACAGGGATCAGCCCCAGCATTTT.

This chain's CDR3 is CASSLSSGGYTF. CDR3 nucleotide sequence: TGTGCCAGCAGTTTATCTTCGGGAGGCTACACCTTC. The chain uses TRBV12-3 or TRBV12-4 and TRBJ1-2; D unresolved. The CDR3 contains 12 residues. Trimming shortened V by 2 bases and J by 8 bases, and 9 bases separated the two germline ends.

The chain joins TRBV2 to TRBJ1-2; TRBD1 is a possible D gene (6 bases). CDR3 length equals 15 residues. CDR1 is SNHLY, CDR2 FYNNEI, per germline. The V and J ends lost 4 bases and 8 bases respectively, with 20 bases between them. The CDR3 sequence: CASSVLQGLPRGYTF. CDR3 bases: TGTGCCAGCAGTGTTTTGCAGGGGCTCCCGCGGGGCTACACCTTC.

The CDR3 protein is CAWSGRGRTDTQYF. In DNA, the CDR3 is TGTGCCTGGAGTGGGAGGGGTCGAACAGATACGCAGTATTTT. The rearrangement joins TRBV30 to TRBJ2-3, with D possibly being TRBD2 (6 bases). This CDR3 contains 14 residues. Per germline, CDR1 GTSNPN and CDR2 SVGIG (reference sequence). V shed 1 base and J shed 3 bases, with 11 bases lying between them.

V is TRBV3-1 (or the pseudogene TRBV3-2) and J is TRBJ2-1; 9 bases match TRBD2. J was trimmed by 6 bases and V by 1 base; bases with no gene match: 7. Germline CDR1 reads LGHDT; CDR2 reads YNNKEL (reference sequence). The CDR3 is made up of 16 amino acids. The CDR3 loop is CASSQASGGTSNEQFF. The CDR3, as DNA: TGTGCCAGCAGCCAAGCGAGCGGGGGGACTTCCAATGAGCAGTTCTTC.

The chain links TRBV12-3 or TRBV12-4 to TRBJ1-4, with D possibly TRBD1 on 6 matching bases. Trimming removed 4 bases at V and 7 bases at J, with 7 bases between. This CDR3 is 12 amino acids long. The CDR3 region has the DNA TGTGCCAGCAGTTCAGGGGTTGAAAAACTGTTTTTT. Protein sequence: CASSSGVEKLFF.

The V and J genes are TRBV10-3 and TRBJ1-4, with a possible D match to TRBD1 (6 bases). V gave up 8 bases and J gave up 5 bases, with 12 bases separating them. The CDR3 length is 13 residues. Germline CDR1 reads ENHRY; CDR2 reads SYGVKD. This CDR3 is CAIRDTPNEKLFF. CDR3 DNA: TGTGCCATCCGGGACACACCAAATGAAAAACTGTTTTTT.

V gene TRBV5-4 combines with J gene TRBJ1-2; TRBD1 matches 10 bases. Germline V gene data show CDR1 as SGHNT and CDR2 as YYREEE (reference sequence). This CDR3 is 15 amino acids long. The J segment lost 7 bases and the V segment lost 2 bases, leaving 8 bases of the junction unmatched. Written as DNA, the CDR3 is TGTGCCAGCAGCTTCGACAGGGGGCTACGTTTTGGCTACACCTTC. Its protein product is CASSFDRGLRFGYTF.

J is TRBJ1-1 and V is TRBV27; D remains ambiguous. CDR1 MNHEY and CDR2 SMNVEV come from the germline V gene (reference sequence). V was pared by 2 bases and J by 7 bases, with 17 bases between. The CDR3 is 15 residues long. The CDR3 loop reads CASSLMEGGRGEAFF. CDR3 nucleotides: TGTGCCAGCAGTTTAATGGAGGGAGGGCGTGGTGAAGCTTTCTTT.

This chain connects TRBV6-6 to TRBJ1-2; 9 bases line up with TRBD1. Germline CDR1 and CDR2: MNHNY and SVGAGI (reference sequence). V shed 5 bases, J shed 4 bases, and the junction held 11 bases outside the gene matches. This CDR3 spans 16 amino acids. CDR3 nucleotide sequence: TGTGCCAGCAGTCCCTCACAGGGGGCAGGAACCTATGGCTACACCTTC. It yields the protein CASSPSQGAGTYGYTF.

The chain joins TRBV4-1 to TRBJ1-4; 9 bases fit TRBD1. The CDR3 runs 15 residues. CDR1 MGHRA and CDR2 YSYEKL come from the germline V gene. With V trimmed by 2 bases and J by 6 bases, 4 bases remained unmatched. CDR3 coding DNA: TGCGCCAGCAGCCAACCGGGACAGGGCGATGAAAAACTGTTTTTT. The encoded protein is CASSQPGQGDEKLFF.

The rearrangement joins TRBV11-3 to TRBJ1-1, with a tentative D call TRBD1 (6 bases). Germline CDR1 is SGHNT and CDR2 is YENEEA. The CDR3 runs 15 residues. Trimming stripped 4 bases from V and 4 bases from J, with 16 bases between. CDR3 region: CASSSAGGAGTEAFF. CDR3 coding DNA: TGTGCCAGCAGCTCGGCGGGGGGGGCGGGCACTGAAGCTTTCTTT.

The CDR3 loop reads CASSSRQGREKLFF. CDR3 bases: TGTGCCAGCAGCTCCCGACAGGGGAGGGAAAAACTGTTTTTT. The chain employs TRBV7-9 and TRBJ1-4, with 8 bases identical to TRBD1. Germline CDR1 is SEHNR and CDR2 is FQNEAQ (reference sequence). The CDR3 runs to 14 residues. J lost 8 bases, V lost 4 bases, and 6 bases had no gene match. The full variable domain, its missing parts supplied by reference TRBV7-9 and TRBJ1-4, is DTGVSQNPRHKITKRGQNVTFRCDPISEHNRLYWYRQTLGQGPEFLTYFQNEAQLEKSRLLSDRFSAERPKGSFSTLEIQRTEQGDSAMYLCASSSRQGREKLFFGSGTQLSVL.

This chain connects TRBV9 to TRBJ2-5; 10 bases agree with TRBD1. The V gene's germline CDR1 is SGDLS and CDR2 YYNGEE. V was clipped by 4 bases and J by 5 bases; unmatched bases: 8. CDR3 length: 15 residues. CDR3 in amino acids: CASSKRRTGGETQYF. CDR3 bases: TGTGCCAGCAGCAAGAGACGGACAGGGGGTGAGACCCAGTACTTC.

V usage is TRBV6-5 and J usage is TRBJ2-3, with 12 bases aligning to TRBD1. Trimming at V came to 5 bases and at J to 3 bases, leaving 3 bases not matched to a gene. Germline V gene lookup returns CDR1 MNHEY and CDR2 SVGAGI. CDR3 size: 15 residues. CDR3 DNA: TGTGCCAGCAGTAGGGGACAGGGGGCAACAGATACGCAGTATTTT. Amino acid sequence: CASSRGQGATDTQYF.

The chain links TRBV3-1 (or the pseudogene TRBV3-2) to TRBJ2-3; TRBD2 aligns across 13 bases. CDR3 length: 18 amino acids. Germline trimming cut 1 base from V and 6 bases from J; bases unmatched to any gene: 10. Looked up from germline, CDR1 is LGHDT and CDR2 is YNNKEL (reference sequence). The CDR3 spells CASSQALLAGGTLDTQYF. Here the CDR3 DNA reads TGTGCCAGCAGCCAAGCTCTACTAGCGGGGGGGACGCTGGATACGCAGTATTTT.

The rearrangement uses TRBV18 and TRBJ2-2; D is ambiguous. This CDR3 region has 16 residues. The V end was cut by 6 bases, the J end by 7 bases, with 21 bases between. Germline assignment: CDR1 KGHSH and CDR2 LQKENI. Written as DNA, the CDR3 is TGTGCCAGCTCGGGCAACTCACGCATTGCGAGCGGGGAGCTGTTTTTT. Encoded protein: CASSGNSRIASGELFF.

A single count supports this clone. This chain connects TRBV7-9 to TRBJ1-4; D is possibly TRBD1 (5 bases). V shed 6 bases and J shed 8 bases, with 19 bases lying between them. This CDR3 comprises 15 residues. The germline V gene has CDR1 SEHNR and CDR2 FQNEAQ (reference sequence). CDR3 nucleotide sequence: TGTGCCAGCAGTCCCTCAGGGCTATTACAAGAAAAACTGTTTTTT. Translating gives CASSPSGLLQEKLFF.

The rearrangement joins TRBV11-2 to TRBJ1-2; TRBD1 agrees at 7 bases. CDR3 length: 14 residues. CDR1 and CDR2 from the germline V gene are SGHAT and FQNNGV. With V trimmed by 6 bases and J by 3 bases, 7 bases remained unmatched. CDR3 nucleotide sequence: TGTGCCAGCAGAAAAACCGGGACAGACTATGGCTACACCTTC. It specifies CASRKTGTDYGYTF. Full variable domain (remainder filled in from reference TRBV11-2 and TRBJ1-2): EAGVAQSPRYKIIEKRQSVAFWCNPISGHATLYWYQQILGQGPKLLIQFQNNGVVDDSQLPKDRFSAERLKGVDSTLKIQPAKLEDSAVYLCASRKTGTDYGYTFGSGTRLTVV.

This clone was detected only once. This rearrangement joins TRBV27 to TRBJ1-5; 9 bases map to TRBD1. This CDR3 has 14 amino acids. Germline trimming cut 3 bases from V and 6 bases from J; bases unmatched to any gene: 3. The V gene's germline CDR1 is MNHEY and CDR2 SMNVEV (reference sequence). The CDR3 nucleotides read TGTGCCAGCAGTTTTACAGGGGGCGGTCAGCCCCAGCATTTT. It codes for CASSFTGGGQPQHF.

The chain is built from TRBV24-1 and TRBJ2-1; TRBD2 aligns across 10 bases. Germline V gene data show CDR1 as KGHDR and CDR2 as SFDVKD. The CDR3 has 16 amino acids. V was clipped by 3 bases and J by 2 bases; unmatched bases: 3. CDR3 DNA: TGTGCCACCAGTGATCTAGCGGGGGCCCCCTACAATGAGCAGTTCTTC. This sequence encodes CATSDLAGAPYNEQFF.

This rearrangement joins TRBV3-1 (or the pseudogene TRBV3-2) to TRBJ2-5; no clear D. The CDR3 is 13 amino acids. Trimming cost V 7 bases and J 5 bases, with 14 bases left between them. Germline V gene data show CDR1 as LGHDT and CDR2 as YNNKEL (reference sequence). The CDR3 spells CASTPAPAETQYF. The CDR3 region has the DNA TGTGCCAGCACACCCGCCCCCGCGGAGACCCAGTACTTC.